The 14 T cell receptor beta chains in this list originate from one sample, sequenced in a study of T cell repertoires in cytomegalovirus infection. MiXCR was run by TCRdb on the reads, yielding one entry per CDR3 protein. The data show around 490,000 distinct CDR3 sequences, 26% seen once. The sample was PBMCs. Receptor source: a human donor in good health (CMV status not recorded). Some clones in this sample may be carry-over from other donors' samples.

This clonotype was picked up a small number of times. V is TRBV27 and J is TRBJ2-1; unclear D gene. The length of the CDR3 is 17 residues. Germline CDR1 is MNHEY and CDR2 is SMNVEV (reference sequence). Deletions cut 6 bases from V and 8 bases from J, with 26 bases between. The CDR3 spells CASRHLIPNNPKDEQFF. The CDR3 nucleotides are TGTGCCAGCAGGCACCTCATACCCAATAATCCGAAGGATGAGCAGTTCTTC.

The rearrangement joins TRBV12-3 or TRBV12-4 to TRBJ2-5; 11 nucleotides agree with TRBD2. V lost 3 bases and J lost 5; bases outside the gene matches: 8. This CDR3 has 16 amino acids. In nucleotides, the CDR3 is TGTGCCAGCAGTTTGCAACTAGCGGGAGTCGGGGAGACCCAGTACTTC. Protein: CASSLQLAGVGETQYF.

The table lists this clonotype with a few counts. The rearrangement joins TRBV5-6 to TRBJ1-1, with 9 positions matching TRBD1. CDR3 length equals 17 residues. V lost 0 bases to trimming and J lost 5 bases; unmatched junction nucleotides: 11. From germline, CDR1 is SGHDT and CDR2 YYEEEE. CDR3 nucleotides: TGTGCCAGCAGCTTGGCCATCTCCCGGACAGGGGTGACTGAAGCTTTCTTT. This translates into CASSLAISRTGVTEAFF.

This clonotype was seen a handful of times. V gene TRBV5-4 combines with J gene TRBJ2-5; D gene ambiguous. CDR1 and CDR2 (germline): SGHNT, YYREEE (reference sequence). There are 11 residues in the CDR3. The ends were cut back, 7 bases at V and 4 bases at J, with 8 bases in the middle. The CDR3 DNA reads as TGTGCCAGCCGGTCGGCAGAGACCCAGTACTTC. It translates to CASRSAETQYF.

The chain is built from TRBV19 and TRBJ2-7; D remains ambiguous. The germline V gene encodes CDR1 LNHDA and CDR2 SQIVND (reference sequence). Trimming cost V 6 bases and J 7 bases, with 7 bases left between them. The CDR3 runs to 10 residues. The CDR3 DNA is TGTGCCAGTAGGTTAACGGAGCAGTACGTC. It codes for CASRLTEQYV.

Regarding this clonotype: A read error may explain this, as a much larger clone is one base away. CDR3 protein: CASSSIGTLGGQPQHF. Written as DNA, the CDR3 is TGTGCCAGCAGCTCGATAGGGACCCTTGGCGGTCAGCCCCAGCATTTT. The genes are TRBV7-2 and TRBJ1-5; perhaps TRBD1 as D (5 bases). CDR3 size: 16 residues. Germline CDR1 and CDR2: SGHTA and FQGNSA. Deletions cut 4 bases from V and 6 bases from J, with 19 bases between. The full variable domain, rest sourced from reference TRBV7-2 and TRBJ1-5, is GAGVSQSPSNKVTEKGKDVELRCDPISGHTALYWYRQSLGQGLEFLIYFQGNSAPDKSGLPSDRFSAERTGGSVSTLTIQRTQQEDSAVYLCASSSIGTLGGQPQHFGDGTRLSIL.

This clonotype was observed a handful of times. V usage is TRBV4-1 and J usage is TRBJ2-3; 10 nucleotides line up with TRBD2. The CDR3 has 14 amino acids. Trimming cost V 2 bases and J 5 bases; bases outside gene matches: 1. Germline loops: CDR1 MGHRA, CDR2 YSYEKL. The CDR3 reads CASSQLAGGDTQYF. CDR3 nucleotides: TGCGCCAGCAGCCAATTAGCGGGAGGAGATACGCAGTATTTT.

V gene TRBV28 combines with J gene TRBJ2-3; 13 bases map to TRBD2. The germline gives CDR1 MDHEN, CDR2 SYDVKM. The CDR3 is 18 residues long. Trimming took 6 bases from V and 3 from J; bases not matched to a gene: 12. CDR3 DNA: TGTGCCAGCAGCTTCGGACTAGCGGGAGTTAGGTGGACAGATACGCAGTATTTT. Its protein is CASSFGLAGVRWTDTQYF.

This clonotype was seen repeatedly, ten times or more. The V and J genes are TRBV7-2 and TRBJ2-1, with 11 bases matching TRBD2. This CDR3 contains 21 residues. In germline, CDR1 is SGHTA, CDR2 FQGNSA. V shed 0 bases, J shed 0 bases, and the junction held 13 bases outside the gene matches. The CDR3 DNA reads as TGTGCCAGCAGCTTAGCGGGACTAGGGACTAGCGGAGCCCGCTCCTACAATGAGCAGTTCTTC. Encoded protein: CASSLAGLGTSGARSYNEQFF.

The V gene is TRBV4-3, the J gene TRBJ2-1, with 8 bases fitting TRBD1. The V and J ends lost 2 bases and 12 bases, in that order; junction bases with no gene match: 9. CDR1 and CDR2 (germline): LGHNA, YSLEER. There are 14 residues in the CDR3. CDR3 DNA: TGCGCCAGCAGCCAAACCGGACAGGGAATGGTGCAGTTCTTC. The encoded protein is CASSQTGQGMVQFF.

This clonotype has a count of ten or more. The CDR3 nucleotides are TGTGCCAGCAGCCCCAGGGGGGGGGCTGGGGCCAACGTCCTGACTTTC. Translation gives CASSPRGGAGANVLTF. V and J are TRBV7-6 and TRBJ2-6, with D possibly called TRBD1 or TRBD2 (7 bases each). Between the trimmed V and J ends, which lost 5 bases and 2 bases, there was a span of 13 bases. Germline CDR1 SGHVS, CDR2 FNYEAQ. This CDR3 has 16 amino acids.

This clonotype was observed many times. The chain is built from TRBV7-2 and TRBJ2-3, with 7 bases aligning to TRBD1. Germline CDR1 is SGHTA and CDR2 is FQGNSA. This CDR3 has 15 residues. J was trimmed by 1 base and V by 5 bases; bases with no gene match: 6. The CDR3 DNA reads as TGTGCCAGCAGCACCCGGGACAGCCGCACAGATACGCAGTATTTT. Encoded protein: CASSTRDSRTDTQYF.

This chain links TRBV6-2 or TRBV6-3 with TRBJ2-1; 9 positions match TRBD2. Germline trimming cut 7 bases from V and 0 bases from J; bases unmatched to any gene: 7. Germline V gene data show CDR1 as MNHEY and CDR2 as SVGEGT. CDR3 length equals 16 residues. The CDR3 reads CASKKVSGSSYNEQFF. In DNA form, the CDR3 reads TGTGCCAGCAAAAAGGTTAGCGGGAGCTCCTACAATGAGCAGTTCTTC.

This clonotype was counted a few times. The chain couples TRBV18 to TRBJ1-5; 10 bases fit TRBD1. The germline CDR1 and CDR2 sequences are KGHSH and LQKENI. The length of the CDR3 is 16 residues. Trimming took 2 bases from V and 2 from J; bases not matched to a gene: 3. The CDR3 spells CASSPTGQGGNQPQHF. In DNA, the CDR3 is TGTGCCAGCTCACCAACTGGACAGGGGGGCAATCAGCCCCAGCATTTT. The variable domain in full, completed from reference TRBV18 and TRBJ1-5, reads NAGVMQNPRHLVRRRGQEARLRCSPMKGHSHVYWYRQLPEEGLKFMVYLQKENIIDESGMPKERFSAEFPKEGPSILRIQQVVRGDSAAYFCASSPTGQGGNQPQHFGDGTRLSIL.